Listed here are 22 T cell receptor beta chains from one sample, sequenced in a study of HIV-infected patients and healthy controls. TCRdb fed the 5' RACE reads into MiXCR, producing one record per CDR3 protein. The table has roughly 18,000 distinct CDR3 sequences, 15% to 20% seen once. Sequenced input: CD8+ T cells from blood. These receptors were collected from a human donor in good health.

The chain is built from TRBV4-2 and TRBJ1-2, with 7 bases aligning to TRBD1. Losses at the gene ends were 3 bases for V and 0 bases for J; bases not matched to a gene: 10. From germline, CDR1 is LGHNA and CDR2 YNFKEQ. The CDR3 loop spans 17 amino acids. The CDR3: CASSQSTGAIPNYGYTF. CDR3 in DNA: TGTGCCAGCAGCCAGTCAACAGGGGCAATACCTAACTATGGCTACACCTTC.

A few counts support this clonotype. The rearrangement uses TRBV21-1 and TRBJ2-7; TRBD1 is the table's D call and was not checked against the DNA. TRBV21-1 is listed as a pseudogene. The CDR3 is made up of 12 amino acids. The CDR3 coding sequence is TGTGTCTTCTTCCGGGGTACCTACGAGCAGTACTTC. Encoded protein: CVFFRGTYEQYF.

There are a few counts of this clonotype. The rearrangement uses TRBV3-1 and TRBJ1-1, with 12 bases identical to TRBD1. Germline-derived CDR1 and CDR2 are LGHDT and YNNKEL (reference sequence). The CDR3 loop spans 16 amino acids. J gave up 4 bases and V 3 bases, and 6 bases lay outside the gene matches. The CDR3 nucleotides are TGTGCCAGCAGCCAGGACCGGGACAGGGGGCGCACTGAAGCTTTCTTT. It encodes CASSQDRDRGRTEAFF.

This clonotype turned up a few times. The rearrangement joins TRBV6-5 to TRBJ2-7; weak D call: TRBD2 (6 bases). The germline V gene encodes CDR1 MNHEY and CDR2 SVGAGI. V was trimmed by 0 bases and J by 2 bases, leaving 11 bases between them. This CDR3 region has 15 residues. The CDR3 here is CASSYSVGTAYEQYF. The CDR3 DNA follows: TGTGCCAGCAGTTACTCGGTGGGGACTGCCTACGAGCAGTACTTC.

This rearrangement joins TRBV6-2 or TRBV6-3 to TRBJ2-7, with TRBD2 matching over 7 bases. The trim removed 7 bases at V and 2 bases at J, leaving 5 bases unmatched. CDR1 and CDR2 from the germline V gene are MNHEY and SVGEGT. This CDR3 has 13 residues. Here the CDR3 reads CASNRGGPYEQYF. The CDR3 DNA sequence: TGTGCCAGCAATCGGGGAGGGCCCTACGAGCAGTACTTC.

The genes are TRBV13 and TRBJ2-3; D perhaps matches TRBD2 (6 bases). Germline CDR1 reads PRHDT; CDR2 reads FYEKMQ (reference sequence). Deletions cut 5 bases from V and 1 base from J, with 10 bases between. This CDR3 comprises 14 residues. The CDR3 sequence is CASSQAGRTDTQYF. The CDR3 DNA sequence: TGTGCCAGCAGCCAGGCGGGGCGCACAGATACGCAGTATTTT.

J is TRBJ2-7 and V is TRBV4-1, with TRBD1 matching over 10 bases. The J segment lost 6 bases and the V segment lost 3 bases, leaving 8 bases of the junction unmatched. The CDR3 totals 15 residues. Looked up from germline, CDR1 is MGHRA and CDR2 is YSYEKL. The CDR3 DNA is TGCGCCAGCAGCCAGATTTCAGGGACAGGGGCCGAGCAGTACTTC. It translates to CASSQISGTGAEQYF.

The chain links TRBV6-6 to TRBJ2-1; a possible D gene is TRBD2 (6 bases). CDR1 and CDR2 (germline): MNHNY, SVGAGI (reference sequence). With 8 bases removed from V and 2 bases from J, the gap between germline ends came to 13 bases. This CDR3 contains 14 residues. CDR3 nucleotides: TGTGCCAGCTTAGCGGACGGGACCTACAATGAGCAGTTCTTC. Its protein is CASLADGTYNEQFF.

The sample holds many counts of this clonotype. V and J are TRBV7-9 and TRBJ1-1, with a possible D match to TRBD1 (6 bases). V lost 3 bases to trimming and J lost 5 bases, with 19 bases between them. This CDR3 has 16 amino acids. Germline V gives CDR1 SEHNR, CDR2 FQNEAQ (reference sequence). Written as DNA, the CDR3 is TGTGCCAGCAGCTTGATTCCTACAGGGCCTGGGACTGAAGCTTTCTTT. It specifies CASSLIPTGPGTEAFF.

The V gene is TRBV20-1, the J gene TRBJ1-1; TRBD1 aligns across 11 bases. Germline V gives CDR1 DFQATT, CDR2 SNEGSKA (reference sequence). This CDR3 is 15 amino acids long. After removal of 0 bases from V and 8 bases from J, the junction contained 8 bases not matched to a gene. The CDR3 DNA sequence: TGCAGTGCTAGAGACGGGACAGGGGGGCTCGGAGAAGCTTTCTTT. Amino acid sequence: CSARDGTGGLGEAFF.

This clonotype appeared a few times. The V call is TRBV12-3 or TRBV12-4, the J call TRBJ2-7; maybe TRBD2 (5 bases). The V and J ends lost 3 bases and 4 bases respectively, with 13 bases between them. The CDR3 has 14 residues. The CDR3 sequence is CASSFSGSGYEQYF. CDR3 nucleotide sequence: TGTGCCAGCAGTTTTTCGGGATCTGGGTACGAGCAGTACTTC.

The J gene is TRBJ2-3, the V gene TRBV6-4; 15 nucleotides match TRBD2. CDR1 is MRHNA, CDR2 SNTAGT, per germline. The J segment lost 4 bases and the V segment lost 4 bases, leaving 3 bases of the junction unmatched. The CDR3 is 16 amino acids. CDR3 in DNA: TGTGCCAGCAGTGCCGGACTAGCGGGAGGGCCAGATACGCAGTATTTT. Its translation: CASSAGLAGGPDTQYF.

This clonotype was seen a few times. CDR3 sequence (DNA): TGTGCCAGCAGTCCCTTAAAACTTATGAACACTGAAGCTTTCTTT. Translation: CASSPLKLMNTEAFF. This chain links TRBV12-3 or TRBV12-4 with TRBJ1-1; D gene ambiguous. Deletions cut 5 bases from V and 0 bases from J, with 13 bases between. The CDR3 is 15 residues long.

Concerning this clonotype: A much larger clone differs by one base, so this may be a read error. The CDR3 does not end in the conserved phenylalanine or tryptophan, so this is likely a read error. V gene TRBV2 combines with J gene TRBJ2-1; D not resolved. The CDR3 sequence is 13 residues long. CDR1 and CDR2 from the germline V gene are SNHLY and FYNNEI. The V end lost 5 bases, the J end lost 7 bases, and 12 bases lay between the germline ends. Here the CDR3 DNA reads TGTGCCAGCAGTATAGCCGGCGTAAATGAGCAGTTCTAC. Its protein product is CASSIAGVNEQFY.

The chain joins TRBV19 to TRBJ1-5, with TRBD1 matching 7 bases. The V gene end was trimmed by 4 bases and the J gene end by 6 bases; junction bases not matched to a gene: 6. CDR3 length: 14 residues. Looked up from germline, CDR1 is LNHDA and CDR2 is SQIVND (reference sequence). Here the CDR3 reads CASSTMTGTQPQHF. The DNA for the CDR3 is TGTGCCAGTAGTACTATGACAGGGACTCAGCCCCAGCATTTT.

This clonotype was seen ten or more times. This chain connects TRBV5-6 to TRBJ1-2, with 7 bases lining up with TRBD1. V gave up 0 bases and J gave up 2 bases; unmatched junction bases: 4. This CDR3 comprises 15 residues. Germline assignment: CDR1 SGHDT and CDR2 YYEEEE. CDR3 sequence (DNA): TGTGCCAGCAGCTTGGCCGCAGGGGGGAACTATGGCTACACCTTC. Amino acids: CASSLAAGGNYGYTF.

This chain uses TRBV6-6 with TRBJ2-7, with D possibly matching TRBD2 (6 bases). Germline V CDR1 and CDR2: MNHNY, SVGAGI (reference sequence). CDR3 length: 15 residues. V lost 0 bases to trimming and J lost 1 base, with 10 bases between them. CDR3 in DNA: TGTGCCAGCAGTTACTCGCCTAGCGCTTCCTACGAGCAGTACTTC. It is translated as CASSYSPSASYEQYF.

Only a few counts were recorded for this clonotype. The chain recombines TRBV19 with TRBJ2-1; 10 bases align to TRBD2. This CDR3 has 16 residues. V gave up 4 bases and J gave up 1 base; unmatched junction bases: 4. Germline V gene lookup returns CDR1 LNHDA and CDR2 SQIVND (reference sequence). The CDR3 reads CASSNLAGVSYNEQFF. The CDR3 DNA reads TGTGCCAGTAGTAATCTAGCGGGGGTATCCTACAATGAGCAGTTCTTC.

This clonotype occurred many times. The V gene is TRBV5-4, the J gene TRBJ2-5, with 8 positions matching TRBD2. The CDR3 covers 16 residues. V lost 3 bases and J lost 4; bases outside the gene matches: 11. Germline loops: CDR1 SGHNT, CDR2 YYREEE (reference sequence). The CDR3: CASSYGLADAGETQYF. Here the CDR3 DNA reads TGTGCCAGCAGCTATGGACTAGCTGACGCTGGAGAGACCCAGTACTTC.

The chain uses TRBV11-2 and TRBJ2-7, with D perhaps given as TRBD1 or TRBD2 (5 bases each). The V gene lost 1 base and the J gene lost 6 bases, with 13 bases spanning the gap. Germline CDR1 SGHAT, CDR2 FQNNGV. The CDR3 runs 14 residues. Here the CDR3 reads CASSLGLGPTEQYF. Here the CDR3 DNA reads TGTGCCAGCAGCTTAGGGTTGGGACCCACCGAGCAGTACTTC. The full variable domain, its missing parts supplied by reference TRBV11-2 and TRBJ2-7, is EAGVAQSPRYKIIEKRQSVAFWCNPISGHATLYWYQQILGQGPKLLIQFQNNGVVDDSQLPKDRFSAERLKGVDSTLKIQPAKLEDSAVYLCASSLGLGPTEQYFGPGTRLTVT.

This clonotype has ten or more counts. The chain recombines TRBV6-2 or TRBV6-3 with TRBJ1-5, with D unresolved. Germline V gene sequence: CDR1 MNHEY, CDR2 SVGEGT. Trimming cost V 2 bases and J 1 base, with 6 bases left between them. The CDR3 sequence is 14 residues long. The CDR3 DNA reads TGTGCCAGCAGTTACGAGGCCAGCAATCAGCCCCAGCATTTT. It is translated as CASSYEASNQPQHF.

CDR3 sequence: CATSREGTSGIDTQYF. The CDR3 DNA sequence: TGTGCCACCAGCAGAGAGGGGACTAGCGGGATTGATACGCAGTATTTT. The V call is TRBV15, the J call TRBJ2-3; TRBD2 aligns across 13 bases. Germline CDR1 is LNHNV and CDR2 is YYDKDF (reference sequence). The length of the CDR3 is 16 residues. Losses at the gene ends were 0 bases for V and 6 bases for J; bases not matched to a gene: 3.